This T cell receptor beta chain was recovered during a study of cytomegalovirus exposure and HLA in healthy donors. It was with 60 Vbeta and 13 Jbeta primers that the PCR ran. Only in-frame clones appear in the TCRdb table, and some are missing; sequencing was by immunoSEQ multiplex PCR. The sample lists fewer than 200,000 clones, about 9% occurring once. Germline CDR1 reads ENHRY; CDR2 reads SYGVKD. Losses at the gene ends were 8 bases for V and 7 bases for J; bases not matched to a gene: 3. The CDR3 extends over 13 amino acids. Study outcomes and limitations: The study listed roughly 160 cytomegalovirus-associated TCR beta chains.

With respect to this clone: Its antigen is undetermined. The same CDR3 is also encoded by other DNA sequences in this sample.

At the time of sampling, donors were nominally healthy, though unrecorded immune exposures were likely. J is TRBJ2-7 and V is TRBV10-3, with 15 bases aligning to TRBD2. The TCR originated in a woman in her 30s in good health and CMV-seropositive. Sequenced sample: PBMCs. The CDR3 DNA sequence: TGTGCCATCGGGGGACTAGCGGGAGGTGAGCAGTACTTC. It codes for CAIGGLAGGEQYF.